This T cell receptor (beta chain) is from a study of blood T cell repertoires in COVID-19. On the study more broadly: Samples of COVID-19 (acute and convalescent) were obtained from the United States, Italy and Spain. T cells, B-cell-depleted T cells, or PBMCs supplied cDNA or gDNA.

CDR1 MNHNY and CDR2 SVGAGI come from the germline V gene (reference sequence). CDR3 length: 15 amino acids. V gave up 6 bases and J gave up 1 base, with 16 bases separating them. As handled by the study authors: Using reference gene primer amplification, nucleated cell counts were estimated. The repertoire was sequenced with immunoSEQ multiplex PCR; TCRdb's copy has only in-frame clones and lacks some. The V and J calls and clone size come from that table; D and trimming were worked out from the DNA. Among fewer than 350,000 clones listed, roughly 79% were seen once. The chain is built from TRBV6-6 and TRBJ2-7, with a possible D match to TRBD1 (6 bases). The sequence derives from a woman aged 55 to 70 with active or convalescent COVID-19. The sequencing input was peripheral blood. CDR3 in amino acids: CASRSSGDPSYEQYF. DNA for the CDR3: TGTGCCAGCAGGTCCTCAGGGGACCCGTCCTACGAGCAGTACTTC.